These 31 T cell receptor beta chains originate from one sample sequenced in a study of blood T cell repertoires in COVID-19. Some clones are missing from TCRdb's copy, which holds only in-frame ones; the method was immunoSEQ multiplex PCR. Of about 360,000 clones in the sample, more than 85% are singletons; the top ten hold roughly 3.1%. The sequenced sample was peripheral blood. Receptors originate from a human donor in a cohort sampled during active COVID-19.

The V call is TRBV5-4, the J call TRBJ2-3, with 7 bases matching TRBD2. The CDR3 contains 15 residues. Germline assignment: CDR1 SGHNT and CDR2 YYREEE (reference sequence). Trimming at V came to 0 bases and at J to 3 bases, leaving 4 bases not matched to a gene. The CDR3 DNA is TGTGCCAGCAGCTTGGAAGCGGGAAAGACAGATACGCAGTATTTT. Amino acid sequence: CASSLEAGKTDTQYF.

This clone came up once. The V call is TRBV4-1, the J call TRBJ2-3, with 8 bases fitting TRBD2. Germline lookup yields CDR1 MGHRA and CDR2 YSYEKL. V shed 4 bases and J 1 base; nucleotides not matched to a gene: 7. The CDR3 covers 16 residues. CDR3 nucleotides: TGCGCCAGCAGCCTAGCGGGGTCCCCCGGCACAGATACGCAGTATTTT. This gives the protein CASSLAGSPGTDTQYF.

This chain joins TRBV6-2 or TRBV6-3 and TRBJ2-2, with D perhaps TRBD1 (6 bases). CDR1 and CDR2 (germline): MNHEY, SVGEGT. The CDR3 runs 16 residues. Trimming removed 0 bases from V and 7 bases from J, with 15 bases in between. CDR3 protein: CASSYSWGRGDGELFF. In nucleotides, the CDR3 is TGTGCCAGCAGTTACTCGTGGGGCAGGGGCGACGGGGAGCTGTTTTTT.

This chain joins TRBV2 and TRBJ1-2; a weak D match, TRBD1 (6 bases). The CDR3 has 14 amino acids. V was pared by 5 bases and J by 6 bases, with 16 bases between. In germline, CDR1 is SNHLY, CDR2 FYNNEI. The CDR3 coding sequence is TGTGCCAGCAGTCTCCCGAACGCAGGGGATGGCTACACCTTC. It codes for CASSLPNAGDGYTF. The entire variable domain, with the rest obtained from reference TRBV2 and TRBJ1-2, is as follows: EPEVTQTPSHQVTQMGQEVILRCVPISNHLYFYWYRQILGQKVEFLVSFYNNEISEKSEIFDDQFSVERPDGSNFTLKIRSTKLEDSAMYFCASSLPNAGDGYTFGSGTRLTVV.

The chain employs TRBV29-1 and TRBJ1-3, with D possibly being TRBD1 (5 bases). In germline, CDR1 is SQVTM, CDR2 ANQGSEA. The CDR3 is made up of 15 amino acids. V was pared by 4 bases and J by 0 bases, with 13 bases between. The CDR3 nucleotides are TGCAGCGTTGGACAGAGAACGAGCTCTGGAAACACCATATATTTT. This sequence encodes CSVGQRTSSGNTIYF. Variable domain in full (rest from reference TRBV29-1 and TRBJ1-3): SAVISQKPSRDICQRGTSLTIQCQVDSQVTMMFWYRQQPGQSLTLIATANQGSEATYESGFVIDKFPISRPNLTFSTLTVSNMSPEDSSIYLCSVGQRTSSGNTIYFGEGSWLTVV.

The chain employs TRBV4-2 and TRBJ2-2; possible D gene TRBD2, 6 bases. Germline CDR1 is LGHNA and CDR2 is YNFKEQ. Trimming left V 4 bases short and J 5 bases short, with 14 bases between. This CDR3 spans 15 amino acids. This CDR3 is CASSLGDSTTGELFF. The DNA of the CDR3 is TGTGCCAGCAGCCTGGGGGACTCTACTACCGGGGAGCTGTTTTTT.

The rearrangement uses TRBV5-6 and TRBJ2-5, with 12 bases lining up with TRBD2. The J segment lost 4 bases and the V segment lost 0 bases, leaving 7 bases of the junction unmatched. CDR1 SGHDT and CDR2 YYEEEE come from the germline V gene. The CDR3 is 17 residues long. CDR3 in DNA: TGTGCCAGCAGCTTGGTGGCTAGCGGGGGGGCTGTAGAGACCCAGTACTTC. It encodes CASSLVASGGAVETQYF.

The V gene is TRBV6-4, the J gene TRBJ2-3, with 7 bases fitting TRBD1. V shed 5 bases, J shed 7 bases, and the junction held 15 bases outside the gene matches. CDR3 length equals 16 residues. Per germline, CDR1 MRHNA and CDR2 SNTAGT. CDR3 coding DNA: TGTGCCAGCAGTCCCCGCGCGTCAGGGGGACCCTATACGCAGTATTTT. It specifies CASSPRASGGPYTQYF.

The sample holds a few counts of this clone. The CDR3 loop reads CASESSGQSYGYTF. CDR3 coding DNA: TGTGCCAGCGAAAGTTCCGGACAGTCCTATGGCTACACCTTC. The chain is built from TRBV5-4 and TRBJ1-2; D is perhaps TRBD1 (6 bases). The CDR3 covers 14 residues. V lost 7 bases and J lost 4, with 17 bases in between. Per germline, CDR1 SGHNT and CDR2 YYREEE (reference sequence).

The chain employs TRBV2 and TRBJ2-1, with 8 bases identical to TRBD2. Germline values: CDR1 SNHLY, CDR2 FYNNEI. There are 17 residues in the CDR3. V lost 1 base, J lost 7 bases, and 12 bases stayed unmatched. The CDR3 DNA follows: TGTGCCAGCAGTGAAGGCCCCTTAAGCGGGGGAAGGAATGAGCAGTTCTTC. Translating it yields CASSEGPLSGGRNEQFF.

The rearrangement joins TRBV19 to TRBJ2-1; tentative D call: TRBD2 (5 bases). Germline values: CDR1 LNHDA, CDR2 SQIVND (reference sequence). CDR3 length: 16 amino acids. V was pared by 3 bases and J by 1 base, with 13 bases between. This CDR3 reads CASSMGREGSYNEQFF. The CDR3 DNA sequence: TGTGCCAGTAGTATGGGCCGGGAAGGATCCTACAATGAGCAGTTCTTC.

This clone was observed once. This chain uses TRBV5-1 with TRBJ1-4, with D maybe TRBD1 (6 bases). The germline V and J ends were trimmed by 4 bases and 2 bases, with 15 bases remaining between them. Germline-derived CDR1 and CDR2 are SGHRS and YFSETQ. The CDR3 is made up of 16 amino acids. The CDR3, as DNA: TGCGCCAGCAGCCGGCGGCCGGGGGGCACTAATGAAAAACTGTTTTTT. It translates to CASSRRPGGTNEKLFF. Based on the CDR3 plus reference TRBV5-1 and TRBJ1-4, the full variable domain is KAGVTQTPRYLIKTRGQQVTLSCSPISGHRSVSWYQQTPGQGLQFLFEYFSETQRNKGNFPGRFSGRQFSNSRSEMNVSTLELGDSALYLCASSRRPGGTNEKLFFGSGTQLSVL.

The chain links TRBV18 to TRBJ2-5, with D perhaps matching TRBD2 (5 bases). CDR1 is KGHSH, CDR2 LQKENI, per germline. Trimming pared 3 bases from V and 4 bases from J, leaving 12 bases between. The CDR3 has 14 residues. The CDR3 loop is CASSPGAGGETQYF. The CDR3 bases are TGTGCCAGCTCACCTGGTGCAGGAGGAGAGACCCAGTACTTC. The full variable domain, its missing parts supplied by reference TRBV18 and TRBJ2-5, is NAGVMQNPRHLVRRRGQEARLRCSPMKGHSHVYWYRQLPEEGLKFMVYLQKENIIDESGMPKERFSAEFPKEGPSILRIQQVVRGDSAAYFCASSPGAGGETQYFGPGTRLLVL.

The V call is TRBV29-1, the J call TRBJ2-3, with 13 bases matching TRBD2. The CDR3 runs 13 residues. Germline loops: CDR1 SQVTM, CDR2 ANQGSEA. Germline trimming cut 4 bases from V and 5 bases from J; bases unmatched to any gene: 0. CDR3 DNA sequence: TGCAGCGTTGGACTAGCGGGAGGAGATACGCAGTATTTT. Its translation: CSVGLAGGDTQYF.

The rearrangement joins TRBV4-1 to TRBJ1-2, with unresolved D. The germline CDR1 and CDR2 sequences are MGHRA and YSYEKL. This CDR3 has 16 residues. V lost 1 base and J lost 6, with 18 bases in between. This chain's CDR3 is CASSQGVVRDRDGYTF. Written as DNA, the CDR3 is TGCGCCAGCAGCCAAGGTGTTGTGCGCGATCGGGATGGCTACACCTTC.

The chain uses TRBV12-3 or TRBV12-4 and TRBJ1-1; 7 nucleotides line up with TRBD1. The V segment lost 5 bases and the J segment 7 bases; nucleotides outside the gene matches: 4. This CDR3 is 12 amino acids long. The CDR3 region is CASSTGVGEAFF. For the CDR3, the DNA is TGTGCCAGCAGTACAGGGGTGGGTGAAGCTTTCTTT.

The V gene is TRBV5-1, the J gene TRBJ1-6, with 11 bases matching TRBD1. The junction had 3 bases not matched to a gene; V was cut back by 0 bases and J by 10 bases. The CDR3 consists of 15 residues. Germline V gene data show CDR1 as SGHRS and CDR2 as YFSETQ. The CDR3: CASSLAGTGGSPLHF. CDR3 nucleotide sequence: TGCGCCAGCAGCTTGGCAGGGACAGGGGGATCACCCCTCCACTTT. The full variable domain, in which reference TRBV5-1 and TRBJ1-6 provide the parts outside the CDR3, is KAGVTQTPRYLIKTRGQQVTLSCSPISGHRSVSWYQQTPGQGLQFLFEYFSETQRNKGNFPGRFSGRQFSNSRSEMNVSTLELGDSALYLCASSLAGTGGSPLHFGNGTRLTVT.

This sequence joins TRBV28 and TRBJ1-1, with a possible D match to TRBD1 (5 bases). Germline assignment: CDR1 MDHEN and CDR2 SYDVKM. The CDR3 sequence is 14 residues long. V shed 2 bases and J shed 1 base, with 8 bases lying between them. The DNA for the CDR3 is TGTGCCAGCAGTTTAAGAGACAGGAACACTGAAGCTTTCTTT. This encodes CASSLRDRNTEAFF.

The CDR3 is CASSFGPGAGANVLTF. The CDR3 coding sequence is TGTGCCAGCAGCTTCGGTCCAGGGGCTGGGGCCAACGTCCTGACTTTC. V is TRBV7-2 and J is TRBJ2-6; D may be TRBD1 (6 bases). The germline CDR1 and CDR2 sequences are SGHTA and FQGNSA. V was clipped by 3 bases and J by 2 bases, with 11 bases between them. This CDR3 has 16 amino acids.

The count of this clone is one. The CDR3 here is CASSPTGGSGNTIYF. CDR3 DNA: TGTGCCAGCAGTCCTACAGGGGGCTCTGGAAACACCATATATTTT. The J gene is TRBJ1-3, the V gene TRBV27; 8 positions agree with TRBD1. The length of the CDR3 is 15 residues. V trimming: 5 bases; J trimming: 0 bases; junction bases outside the gene matches: 3. The germline gives CDR1 MNHEY, CDR2 SMNVEV (reference sequence).

This clone showed up just a few times. The chain joins TRBV7-7 to TRBJ2-5; D perhaps matches TRBD1 (5 bases). V lost 3 bases and J lost 3, with 8 bases in between. This CDR3 region has 13 residues. Germline V CDR1 and CDR2: SSHAT, FNYEAQ (reference sequence). The CDR3 protein is CASSFGREETQYF. The DNA for the CDR3 is TGTGCCAGCAGCTTTGGCAGGGAAGAGACCCAGTACTTC.

The chain links TRBV19 to TRBJ1-5, with no clear D. CDR3 length: 15 residues. Germline CDR1 is LNHDA and CDR2 is SQIVND (reference sequence). Trimming took off 7 bases at V and 5 bases at J, with 18 bases between the two ends. The DNA for the CDR3 is TGTGCCAGTACCCCTCAGTCTTTCAGCGATCAGCCCCAGCATTTT. It translates to CASTPQSFSDQPQHF.

DNA for the CDR3: TGTGCCAGCAGACCTGGACTAGCGGGTACAAATACGCAGTATTTT. This translates into CASRPGLAGTNTQYF. This chain joins TRBV2 and TRBJ2-3; 11 bases are shared with TRBD2. CDR1 and CDR2 (germline): SNHLY, FYNNEI. CDR3 length: 15 residues. After removal of 6 bases from V and 7 bases from J, the junction contained 9 bases not matched to a gene.

V usage is TRBV29-1 and J usage is TRBJ2-1, with TRBD2 as a possible D gene (5 bases). The CDR3 spans 13 residues. The germline V and J ends were trimmed by 6 bases and 8 bases, with 17 bases remaining between them. Looked up from germline, CDR1 is SQVTM and CDR2 is ANQGSEA. CDR3 bases: TGCAGCGTAGACATTTCGGGAATTGATGAGCAGTTCTTC. As protein: CSVDISGIDEQFF.

The rearrangement uses TRBV12-3 or TRBV12-4 and TRBJ1-1, with 7 bases aligning to TRBD1. This CDR3 is built from 12 residues. V shed 3 bases, J shed 8 bases, and the junction held 3 bases outside the gene matches. Here the CDR3 DNA reads TGTGCCAGCAGTTTTGGAGGGGGCGAAGCTTTCTTT. Translated: CASSFGGGEAFF.

The chain uses TRBV7-6 and TRBJ2-2, with 10 nucleotides matching TRBD1. The CDR3 loop spans 18 amino acids. V shed 4 bases, J shed 7 bases, and the junction held 15 bases outside the gene matches. Germline lookup yields CDR1 SGHVS and CDR2 FNYEAQ. This chain's CDR3 is CASSWILRDRGRGGELFF. The DNA of the CDR3 is TGTGCCAGCAGCTGGATCCTCCGGGACAGGGGTCGTGGCGGGGAGCTGTTTTTT.

A remark on this clone: In the same sample, other DNA sequences code for this CDR3. The chain uses TRBV19 and TRBJ2-7; 9 bases fit TRBD1. The trim removed 3 bases at V and 3 bases at J, leaving 0 bases unmatched. Germline CDR1 LNHDA, CDR2 SQIVND (reference sequence). This CDR3 is 13 amino acids long. The CDR3 spells CASSMDRGYEQYF. In DNA, the CDR3 is TGTGCCAGTAGTATGGACAGGGGCTACGAGCAGTACTTC.

The rearrangement links TRBV5-6 to TRBJ2-7; tentative D call: TRBD2 (6 bases). This CDR3 has 15 amino acids. The germline CDR1 and CDR2 sequences are SGHDT and YYEEEE. Trimming took off 4 bases at V and 2 bases at J, with 16 bases between the two ends. CDR3 residues: CASSRRGRSAYEQYF. DNA of the CDR3: TGTGCCAGCAGCCGGCGGGGAAGGAGCGCCTACGAGCAGTACTTC.

CDR3 sequence (DNA): TGTGCCACCAGTGATCCGGGGGATACAAAAGAGACCCAGTACTTC. This sequence encodes CATSDPGDTKETQYF. The V gene is TRBV24-1, the J gene TRBJ2-5; a weak D match, TRBD2 (6 bases). In germline, CDR1 is KGHDR, CDR2 SFDVKD. With 3 bases removed from V and 3 bases from J, the gap between germline ends came to 13 bases. The CDR3 has 15 residues.

V is TRBV15 and J is TRBJ1-3; the D is unclear. This CDR3 is 22 amino acids long. V lost 0 bases, J lost 2 bases, and 29 bases lay in between. Germline CDR1 and CDR2: LNHNV and YYDKDF (reference sequence). DNA for the CDR3: TGTGCCACCAGCAGAGATCCTCCGCGGCTGATCCCATTCATAGATCCTGGAAACACCATATATTTT. It specifies CATSRDPPRLIPFIDPGNTIYF.

The chain is built from TRBV5-4 and TRBJ2-5; 14 bases match TRBD2. The germline V gene encodes CDR1 SGHNT and CDR2 YYREEE (reference sequence). Unmatched junction bases numbered 6, after V lost 4 bases and J lost 4 bases. This CDR3 has 16 residues. The CDR3 is CASSPRLAGGGETQYF. The CDR3 coding sequence is TGTGCCAGCAGCCCCAGACTAGCGGGGGGGGGAGAGACCCAGTACTTC.